This TCR beta chain was identified in a study of persistence of HIV-infected CD4 T cells. Study-level information: A median of 8 years of suppressive ART preceded sampling. A couple of participants gave one leukapheresis sample; others gave up to about 180 mL blood repeatedly.

Comment on this clone: Its specificity is unknown.

The CDR3 is 15 residues long. Germline CDR1 and CDR2: SQVTM and ANQGSEA. Trimming pared 1 base from V and 1 base from J, leaving 13 bases between. The immunoSEQ assay was version 4, run in survey mode. Clones were sequenced by immunoSEQ multiplex PCR, and TCRdb holds only the in-frame ones, with some missing. The table records around 48,000 clones, more than 60% of them present only once. Lysates of CMV-infected fibroblasts at approximately 9.4 ug/mL stimulated these cells. Sorted nonresponding memory CD4+ T cells were CD40L-negative, CD69-negative, CD45RO-high. For approximately 17 hours, CD8-depleted PBMCs received anti-CD28/CD49d costimulation, a CD40-blocking antibody and enfuvirtide.

The chain employs TRBV29-1 and TRBJ1-1; D possibly corresponds to TRBD1 (5 bases). Source: CD4+ T cells sorted from PBMCs after 18-hour stimulation, taken from a patient who received antiretroviral therapy. The TCR originated in an adult man with HIV who was CMV-seropositive. The CDR3 sequence: CSVEGVEGRNTEAFF. CDR3 nucleotide sequence: TGCAGCGTTGAAGGTGTGGAGGGGAGGAACACTGAAGCTTTCTTT.